What follows are 29 T cell receptor beta chains derived from one specimen sequenced in a study of cytomegalovirus exposure and HLA in healthy donors. The PCR used 60 Vbeta and 13 Jbeta primers. TCRdb's copy holds only in-frame clones and misses some; the assay was immunoSEQ multiplex PCR. The repertoire has around 120,000 clones, roughly 70% of them found once; the top ten carry around a tenth. Sequencing was performed on PBMCs. All receptors derive from a woman aged 45 to 65 in good health and CMV-seropositive.

The chain couples TRBV7-6 to TRBJ2-3; TRBD1 agrees at 10 bases. V shed 3 bases and J 5 bases; nucleotides not matched to a gene: 2. CDR3 size: 14 residues. Germline loops: CDR1 SGHVS, CDR2 FNYEAQ. The CDR3 nucleotides are TGTGCCAGCAGCTTGGGACAGGGGAGAGATACGCAGTATTTT. The encoded protein is CASSLGQGRDTQYF. Complete variable domain (other parts from reference TRBV7-6 and TRBJ2-3): GAGVSQSPRYKVTKRGQDVALRCDPISGHVSLYWYRQALGQGPEFLTYFNYEAQQDKSGLPNDRFSAERPEGSISTLTIQRTEQRDSAMYRCASSLGQGRDTQYFGPGTRLTVL.

This chain joins TRBV28 and TRBJ1-2, with a weak D call TRBD1 (6 bases). The germline V gene has CDR1 MDHEN and CDR2 SYDVKM. The CDR3 has 11 residues. The V end was cut by 4 bases, the J end by 8 bases, with 8 bases between. The CDR3 sequence: CASSSQGGYTF. The CDR3 region has the DNA TGTGCCAGCAGTTCACAGGGAGGCTACACCTTC.

This sequence joins TRBV18 and TRBJ2-1; 8 positions match TRBD1. This CDR3 is built from 15 residues. The germline V gene has CDR1 KGHSH and CDR2 LQKENI. Trimming at V came to 3 bases and at J to 4 bases, leaving 5 bases not matched to a gene. CDR3 in DNA: TGTGCCAGCTCACCCGGACAGGGATATTACAATGAGCAGTTCTTC. Translated: CASSPGQGYYNEQFF. The whole variable domain, filled in from reference TRBV18 and TRBJ2-1, reads NAGVMQNPRHLVRRRGQEARLRCSPMKGHSHVYWYRQLPEEGLKFMVYLQKENIIDESGMPKERFSAEFPKEGPSILRIQQVVRGDSAAYFCASSPGQGYYNEQFFGPGTRLTVL.

The rearrangement joins TRBV4-1 to TRBJ2-1; TRBD2 agrees at 9 bases. The CDR3 is made up of 17 amino acids. V trimming: 0 bases; J trimming: 5 bases; junction bases outside the gene matches: 8. Germline V CDR1 and CDR2: MGHRA, YSYEKL. CDR3 residues: CASSQEYRTSDHNEQFF. The DNA of the CDR3 is TGCGCCAGCAGCCAAGAATATCGGACTAGCGACCACAATGAGCAGTTCTTC.

The chain employs TRBV12-2 and TRBJ1-4; the D call of TRBD1 is as the table states it, not checked on the DNA. TRBV12-2 is described as a pseudogene. CDR3 size: 17 residues. This CDR3 is CASRLAHRTGGREKLFF. The DNA of the CDR3 is TGTGCAAGTCGCTTAGCGCACCGTACAGGGGGGAGGGAAAAACTGTTTTTT.

This clone has just a few counts. The chain joins TRBV15 to TRBJ2-1; 12 bases fit TRBD2. This CDR3 has 18 amino acids. Germline loops: CDR1 LNHNV, CDR2 YYDKDF (reference sequence). With 0 bases clipped from V and 5 bases from J, the junction kept 8 bases outside the gene matches. In DNA, the CDR3 is TGTGCCACCAGCAGAGATCCCGCTAGCGGGAGGGCCAACAATGAGCAGTTCTTC. Amino acid sequence: CATSRDPASGRANNEQFF.

The genes are TRBV5-1 and TRBJ2-5, with D perhaps TRBD2 (7 bases). Judging by the DNA end, TRBJ2-7 fits better; the J call may be wrong. This CDR3 comprises 13 residues. Germline V gives CDR1 SGHRS, CDR2 YFSETQ. The CDR3 region has the DNA TGCGCCAGCAGCCAGGGGACTAACTACGAGCAGTACTTC. Amino acids: CASSQGTNYEQYF.

The chain combines TRBV11-1 with TRBJ2-1; D is ambiguous. Between the trimmed V and J ends, which lost 3 bases and 7 bases, there was a span of 7 bases. This CDR3 contains 12 residues. In germline, CDR1 is SGHAT, CDR2 FQDESV (reference sequence). CDR3 sequence (DNA): TGTGCCAGCAGCTTCTCGCGGAATGAGCAGTTCTTC. It yields the protein CASSFSRNEQFF.

This chain links TRBV11-2 with TRBJ1-5; 9 bases map to TRBD1. This CDR3 has 16 amino acids. The V and J ends lost 4 bases and 0 bases, in that order; junction bases with no gene match: 4. Germline V gene data show CDR1 as SGHAT and CDR2 as FQNNGV. The CDR3 loop reads CASSSGDRVSNQPQHF. CDR3 nucleotide sequence: TGTGCCAGCAGCTCAGGGGACAGGGTTAGCAATCAGCCCCAGCATTTT.

The chain carries TRBV6-1 and TRBJ1-5; TRBD1 agrees at 9 bases. The CDR3 is 17 residues long. In germline, CDR1 is MNHNS, CDR2 SASEGT. Trimming removed 3 bases from V and 6 bases from J; junction bases left unmatched: 12. In DNA, the CDR3 is TGTGCCAGCAGTGACTTGACAGGGGGGATGGTAAGTCAGCCCCAGCATTTT. This sequence encodes CASSDLTGGMVSQPQHF.

CDR3 coding DNA: TGTGCCAGCAGCTTACTAGGACAGGAAAGCTACGAGCAGTACTTC. Amino acids: CASSLLGQESYEQYF. The chain links TRBV7-9 to TRBJ2-7, with TRBD1 matching 7 bases. CDR3 size: 15 residues. The germline V gene has CDR1 SEHNR and CDR2 FQNEAQ (reference sequence). The ends lost 2 bases at V and 3 bases at J; junction bases unmatched: 7.

This rearrangement joins TRBV29-1 to TRBJ1-2; D ambiguous. Trimming left V 2 bases short and J 7 bases short, with 11 bases between. The CDR3 spans 12 residues. Germline V gene lookup returns CDR1 SQVTM and CDR2 ANQGSEA. CDR3 sequence reads: CSVEREGPGYTF. The DNA for the CDR3 is TGCAGCGTTGAACGGGAAGGGCCTGGCTACACCTTC.

This clone was picked up a small number of times. The gene calls are TRBV27 and TRBJ2-5, with TRBD2 identical over 11 bases. Germline V gene data show CDR1 as MNHEY and CDR2 as SMNVEV (reference sequence). The CDR3 length is 16 residues. With 2 bases clipped from V and 4 bases from J, the junction kept 6 bases outside the gene matches. The CDR3 DNA is TGTGCCAGCAGTTTAAGAGGGCTAGCGGGAGGAGAGACCCAGTACTTC. Its protein product is CASSLRGLAGGETQYF.

The chain couples TRBV7-2 to TRBJ1-4, with D unclear. CDR3 size: 14 residues. V gave up 1 base and J gave up 8 bases, with 11 bases separating them. Germline V gives CDR1 SGHTA, CDR2 FQGNSA. CDR3 DNA sequence: TGTGCCAGCAGCTTAGGCGGAGGGCGGGAAAAACTGTTTTTT. This gives the protein CASSLGGGREKLFF.

The rearrangement uses TRBV6-5 and TRBJ1-3; no reliable D call. The CDR3 is 14 residues long. Germline CDR1 is MNHEY and CDR2 is SVGAGI. Trimming pared 6 bases from V and 2 bases from J, leaving 11 bases between. The CDR3 bases are TGTGCCAGCAGCCGCGACTCAACTGGAAACACCATATATTTT. It translates to CASSRDSTGNTIYF.

The chain combines TRBV5-1 with TRBJ2-5, with 7 bases fitting TRBD2. Looked up from germline, CDR1 is SGHRS and CDR2 is YFSETQ. The CDR3 runs to 15 residues. J lost 0 bases, V lost 4 bases, and 6 bases had no gene match. The chain's CDR3 is CASSGGGTYQETQYF. The CDR3, as DNA: TGCGCCAGCAGCGGCGGGGGTACGTACCAAGAGACCCAGTACTTC.

This clone was recorded a few times. CDR3: CASSILRRQGEISGNTIYF. The CDR3 bases are TGTGCCAGTAGTATACTTCGCCGACAGGGGGAAATATCCGGAAACACCATATATTTT. V usage is TRBV19 and J usage is TRBJ1-3; 9 nucleotides agree with TRBD1. This CDR3 comprises 19 residues. Trimming took 2 bases from V and 4 from J; bases not matched to a gene: 15. Germline V gives CDR1 LNHDA, CDR2 SQIVND (reference sequence).

This chain links TRBV5-1 with TRBJ1-2; D is possibly TRBD1 (6 bases). The germline V gene has CDR1 SGHRS and CDR2 YFSETQ. The CDR3 sequence is 14 residues long. Trimming took off 0 bases at V and 6 bases at J, with 12 bases between the two ends. CDR3 protein: CASSLDAGADGYTF. In nucleotides, the CDR3 is TGCGCCAGCAGCTTGGATGCGGGGGCGGATGGCTACACCTTC.

The chain recombines TRBV5-1 with TRBJ2-7; TRBD1 matches 9 bases. This CDR3 comprises 14 residues. The germline V gene encodes CDR1 SGHRS and CDR2 YFSETQ. J lost 3 bases, V lost 4 bases, and 5 bases had no gene match. CDR3 bases: TGCGCCAGCAGCGAAGGGACAGGGATCTACGAGCAGTACTTC. Protein sequence: CASSEGTGIYEQYF.

The rearrangement uses TRBV5-1 and TRBJ2-2; D is unclear. Germline V CDR1 and CDR2: SGHRS, YFSETQ. There are 12 residues in the CDR3. V lost 5 bases to trimming and J lost 4 bases, with 6 bases between them. CDR3 sequence (DNA): TGCGCCAGCAGGTCCTTCACCGGGGAGCTGTTTTTT. Its translation: CASRSFTGELFF.

This chain uses TRBV4-3 with TRBJ1-2, with 9 bases identical to TRBD1. V gave up 8 bases and J gave up 5 bases; unmatched junction bases: 9. The germline V gene encodes CDR1 LGHNA and CDR2 YSLEER. The CDR3 is 14 amino acids. The CDR3 region has the DNA TGCGCCAGCGGGAAGACAGGGGGACCATATGGCTACACCTTC. Translated, it gives CASGKTGGPYGYTF.

The chain combines TRBV6-4 with TRBJ2-1; TRBD1 matches at 12 bases. The CDR3 has 15 amino acids. The V gene's germline CDR1 is MRHNA and CDR2 SNTAGT. Unmatched junction bases numbered 8, after V lost 5 bases and J lost 9 bases. CDR3 in DNA: TGTGCCAGCAGTATCGGGACAGGGGGCTTAGGTGAGCAGTTCTTC. Encoded protein: CASSIGTGGLGEQFF.

On this clone itself: Other DNA sequences in this specimen translate into the identical CDR3. This chain connects TRBV7-2 to TRBJ2-5; D remains unclear. The CDR3 runs 14 residues. The V end was cut by 1 base, the J end by 2 bases, with 8 bases between. From germline, CDR1 is SGHTA and CDR2 FQGNSA. In DNA, the CDR3 is TGTGCCAGCAGCTTAGGTGGCAGGCAAGAGACCCAGTACTTC. Protein product: CASSLGGRQETQYF.

The J gene is TRBJ2-2, the V gene TRBV21-1; the DNA was not compared with TRBD2, the D call given in the table. TRBV21-1 is flagged as a pseudogene. The CDR3 is made up of 16 amino acids. CDR3 sequence: CASSSNSGIIAGELFF. The DNA of the CDR3 is TGTGCCAGCAGCTCGAACTCGGGGATTATCGCCGGGGAGCTGTTTTTT.

This clone was detected a few times. This sequence joins TRBV6-6 and TRBJ1-1; D is undetermined. This CDR3 comprises 16 residues. V gave up 3 bases and J gave up 6 bases, with 20 bases separating them. Looked up from germline, CDR1 is MNHNY and CDR2 is SVGAGI (reference sequence). For the CDR3, the DNA is TGTGCCAGCAGTTATGAAGAGGGAGTGGTTAGGGCTGAAGCTTTCTTT. Protein sequence: CASSYEEGVVRAEAFF.

V and J are TRBV10-3 and TRBJ2-7; 9 bases fit TRBD1. The V segment lost 6 bases and the J segment 4 bases; nucleotides outside the gene matches: 7. The length of the CDR3 is 14 residues. Germline V lookup: CDR1 ENHRY, CDR2 SYGVKD. Here the CDR3 DNA reads TGTGCCATCAGCACCGGGACAGGGTATTACGAGCAGTACTTC. Its translation is CAISTGTGYYEQYF.

The chain employs TRBV9 and TRBJ2-3; 7 bases match TRBD2. The germline V gene encodes CDR1 SGDLS and CDR2 YYNGEE. The CDR3 spans 16 residues. The ends lost 0 bases at V and 3 bases at J; junction bases unmatched: 7. CDR3 bases: TGTGCCAGCAGCGTAGGGATAGCGGGTGGGACAGATACGCAGTATTTT. It yields the protein CASSVGIAGGTDTQYF.

The chain is built from TRBV2 and TRBJ1-2, with 7 bases identical to TRBD1. CDR1 SNHLY and CDR2 FYNNEI come from the germline V gene. V gave up 2 bases and J gave up 6 bases; unmatched junction bases: 21. This CDR3 region has 19 residues. The CDR3 DNA reads TGTGCCAGCAGTGAATCCCTCTTGATGACAGGGCTTAAACTCGATGGCTACACCTTC. This encodes CASSESLLMTGLKLDGYTF.

This clone has a single count. J is TRBJ2-4 and V is TRBV6-1; 10 bases are shared with TRBD1. The germline gives CDR1 MNHNS, CDR2 SASEGT. The junction had 10 bases not matched to a gene; V was cut back by 5 bases and J by 9 bases. The CDR3 runs 15 residues. This chain's CDR3 is CASSSEGTGASIQYF. In nucleotides, the CDR3 is TGTGCCAGCAGTTCGGAAGGGACAGGGGCTAGCATTCAGTACTTC.